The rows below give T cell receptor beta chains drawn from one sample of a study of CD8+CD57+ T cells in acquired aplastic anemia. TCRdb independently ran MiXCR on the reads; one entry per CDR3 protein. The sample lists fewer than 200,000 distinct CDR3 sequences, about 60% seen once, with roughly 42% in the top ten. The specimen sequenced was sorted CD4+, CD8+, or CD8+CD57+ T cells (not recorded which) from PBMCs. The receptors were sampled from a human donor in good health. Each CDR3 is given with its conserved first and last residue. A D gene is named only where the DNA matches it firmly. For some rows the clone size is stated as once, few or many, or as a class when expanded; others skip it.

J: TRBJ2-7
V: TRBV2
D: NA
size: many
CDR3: CASIWELASDEQYF
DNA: TGTGCCAGCATCTGGGAACTAGCTTCGGACGAGCAGTACTTC

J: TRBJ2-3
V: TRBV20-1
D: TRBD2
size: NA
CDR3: CSARVIAGGRTDTQYF
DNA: TGCAGTGCTAGAGTCATAGCGGGAGGGAGGACAGATACGCAGTACTTT

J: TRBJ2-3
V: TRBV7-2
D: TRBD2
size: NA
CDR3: CASSPRLAGGTDTQYF
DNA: TGTGCCAGCAGCCCCAGACTAGCGGGGGGCACAGATACGCAGTATTTT

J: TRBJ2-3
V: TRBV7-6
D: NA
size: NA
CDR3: CASSLAVTTDTQYF
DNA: TGTGCCAGCAGCTTAGCCGTAACCACAGATACGCAGTATTTT

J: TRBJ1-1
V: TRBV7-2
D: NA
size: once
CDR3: CASSQPSRKNTEAFF
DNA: TGCGCCAGCAGCCAACCTAGCAGGAAGAACACTGAAGCTTTCTTT

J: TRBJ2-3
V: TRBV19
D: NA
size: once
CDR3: CASNDDRRTSTDTQYF
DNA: TGTGCCAGCAACGATGACCGAAGGACCAGCACAGATACGCAGTATTTT

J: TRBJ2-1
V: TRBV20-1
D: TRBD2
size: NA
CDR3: CSAPALAGGTNEQFF
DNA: TGCAGTGCTCCCGCATTGGCGGGGGGTACCAATGAGCAGTTCTTC

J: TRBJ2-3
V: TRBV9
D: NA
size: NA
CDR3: CASSVLGHSTDTQYF
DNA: TGTGCCAGCAGCGTACTTGGACACAGCACAGATACGCAGTATTTT

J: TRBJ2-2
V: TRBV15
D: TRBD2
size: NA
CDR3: CATRGGEGTTGELFF
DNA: TGTGCCACCAGGGGAGGGGAGGGGACCACCGGGGAGCTGTTTTTT

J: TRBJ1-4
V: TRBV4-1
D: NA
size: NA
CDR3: CASSQEDGQVEKLFF
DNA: TGCGCCAGCAGCCAGGAGGACGGACAAGTTGAAAAACTGTTTTTT

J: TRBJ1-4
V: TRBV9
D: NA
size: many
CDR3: CASSPGLATNEKLFF
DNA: TGTGCCAGCAGCCCGGGTCTTGCAACTAATGAAAAACTGTTTTTT

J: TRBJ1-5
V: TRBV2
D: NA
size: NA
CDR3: CASSQDGRPGEPQHF
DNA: TGTGCCAGCAGCCAAGACGGGAGGCCGGGAGAACCCCAGCATTTT

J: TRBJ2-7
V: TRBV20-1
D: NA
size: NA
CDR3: CSARADYEQYF
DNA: TGCAGTGCTAGAGCCGATTACGAGCAGTACTTC

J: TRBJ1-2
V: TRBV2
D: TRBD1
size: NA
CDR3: CAGKLQGTGGSGYTF
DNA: TGTGCCGGCAAACTTCAGGGGACAGGAGGAAGTGGCTACACCTTC

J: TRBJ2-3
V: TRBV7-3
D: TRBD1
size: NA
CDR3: CASSFSGGRPDTQYF
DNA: TGTGCCAGCAGCTTTTCAGGGGGCCGCCCAGATACGCAGTATTTT

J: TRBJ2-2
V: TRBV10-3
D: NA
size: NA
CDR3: CAISGTVNTGELFF
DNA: TGTGCCATCAGCGGGACGGTGAACACCGGGGAGCTGTTTTTT

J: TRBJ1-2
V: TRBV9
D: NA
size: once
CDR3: CASSVWDPGLGYTF
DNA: TGTGCCAGCAGCGTATGGGACCCAGGCCTTGGCTACACCTTC

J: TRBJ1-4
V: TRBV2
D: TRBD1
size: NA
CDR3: CASRTGGGEKLFF
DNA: TGTGCCAGTCGGACAGGGGGTGGGGAAAAACTGTTTTTT

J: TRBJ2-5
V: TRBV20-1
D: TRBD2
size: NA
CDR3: CSAHIAGYETQYF
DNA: TGCAGTGCCCATATAGCGGGATACGAGACCCAGTACTTC

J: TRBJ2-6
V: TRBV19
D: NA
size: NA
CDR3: CASSSQSTGANVLTF
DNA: TGTGCCAGTAGTTCACAGTCTACTGGGGCCAACGTCCTGACTTTC

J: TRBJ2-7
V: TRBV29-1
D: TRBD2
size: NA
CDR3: CSAAPGLAGYEQYF
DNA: TGCAGCGCAGCACCGGGACTAGCGGGATACGAGCAGTACTTC

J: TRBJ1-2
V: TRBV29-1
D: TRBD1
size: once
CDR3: CSVAGTGSPNYGYNF
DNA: TGCAGCGTCGCCGGGACAGGGTCTCCTAACTATGGCTACAACTTC

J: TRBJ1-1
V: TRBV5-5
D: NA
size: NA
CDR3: CASIMYGSTTEAFF
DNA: TGTGCCAGCATCATGTATGGTTCAACTACTGAAGCTTTCTTT

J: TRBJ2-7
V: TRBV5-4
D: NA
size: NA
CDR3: CASSPDRLAYEQYF
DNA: TGTGCCAGCAGCCCGGACAGATTGGCCTACGAGCAGTACTTC

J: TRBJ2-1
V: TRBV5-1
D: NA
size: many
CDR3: CASSFTNEQFF
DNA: TGCGCCAGCAGCTTTACGAATGAGCAGTTCTTC

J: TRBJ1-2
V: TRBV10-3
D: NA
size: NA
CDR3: CAINKGVVYGYTF
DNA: TGTGCCATAAATAAAGGGGTGGTCTATGGCTACACCTTC

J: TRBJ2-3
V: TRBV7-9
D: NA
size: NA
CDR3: CASSSFRRGNTDTQYF
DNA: TGTGCCAGCAGCTCCTTTAGGAGGGGGAACACAGATACGCAGTATTTT

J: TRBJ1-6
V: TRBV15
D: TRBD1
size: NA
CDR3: CATSKGQANSPLHF
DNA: TGTGCCACCAGTAAGGGACAGGCTAATTCACCCCTCCACTTT

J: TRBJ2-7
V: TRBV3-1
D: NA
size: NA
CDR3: CASSQQGSYEQYF
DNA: TGTGCCAGCAGCCAACAGGGCTCCTACGAGCAGTACTTC

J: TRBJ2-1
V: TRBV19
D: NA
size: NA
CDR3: CASSHQYGEQFF
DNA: TGTGCCAGTAGTCATCAGTACGGTGAGCAGTTCTTC

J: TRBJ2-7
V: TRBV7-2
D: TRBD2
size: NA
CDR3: CASSTTRGGPEQYF
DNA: TGTGCCAGCAGCACAACTCGGGGAGGGCCCGAGCAGTACTTC

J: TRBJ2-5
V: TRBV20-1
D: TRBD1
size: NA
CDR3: CSAREQGAETQYF
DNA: TGCAGTGCTAGAGAACAGGGGGCAGAGACCCAGTACTTC

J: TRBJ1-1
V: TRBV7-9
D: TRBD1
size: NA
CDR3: CASSADRETEAFF
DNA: TGTGCCAGCAGCGCCGACAGGGAGACTGAAGCTTTCTTT

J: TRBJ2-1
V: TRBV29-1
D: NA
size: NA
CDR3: CSVNKGSANNEQFF
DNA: TGCAGCGTTAATAAGGGGTCAGCGAACAATGAGCAGTTCTTC

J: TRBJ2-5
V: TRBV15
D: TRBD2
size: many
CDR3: CATSRGLVGLETQYF
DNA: TGTGCCACCAGCAGGGGACTAGTGGGATTAGAGACCCAGTACTTC

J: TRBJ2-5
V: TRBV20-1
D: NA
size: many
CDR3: CSARGGAIQAQETQYF
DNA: TGCAGTGCTAGAGGAGGCGCCATACAGGCCCAAGAGACCCAGTACTTC

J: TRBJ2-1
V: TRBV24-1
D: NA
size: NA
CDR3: CATSDGQFHNEQLF
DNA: TGTGCCACCAGTGATGGACAGTTCCACAATGAGCAGCTCTTC

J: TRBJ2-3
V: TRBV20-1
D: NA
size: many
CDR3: CSSRSGADRTDTQYF
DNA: TGCAGTTCGCGTTCGGGAGCGGACCGCACAGATACGCAGTATTTT

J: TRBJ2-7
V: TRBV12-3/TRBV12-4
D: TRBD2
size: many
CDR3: CASSIGTSSEQYF
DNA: TGTGCCAGCAGTATAGGGACTAGCAGCGAGCAGTACTTC

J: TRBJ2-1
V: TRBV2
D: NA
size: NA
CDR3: CASSEALLGVSYYNEQFF
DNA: TGTGCCAGCAGTGAAGCGCTCCTTGGGGTCTCATACTACAATGAGCAGTTCTTC

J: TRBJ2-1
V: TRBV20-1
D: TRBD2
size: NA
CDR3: CSARPSSGSSYEQFF
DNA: TGCAGTGCTAGACCTTCTAGCGGGAGCAGCTATGAGCAGTTCTTC

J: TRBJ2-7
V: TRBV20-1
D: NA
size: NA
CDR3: CSASGTEVYEQYF
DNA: TGCAGTGCTAGTGGGACCGAAGTCTACGAGCAGTACTTC

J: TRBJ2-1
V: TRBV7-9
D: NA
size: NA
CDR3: CASSFARGHSNPHEQFF
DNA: TGTGCCAGCAGCTTCGCTAGGGGACACTCAAATCCCCATGAGCAGTTCTTC

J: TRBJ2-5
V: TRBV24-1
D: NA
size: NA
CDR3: CATSDFGQGRETQYF
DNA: TGTGCCACCAGTGATTTTGGTCAAGGTCGAGAGACCCAGTACTTC

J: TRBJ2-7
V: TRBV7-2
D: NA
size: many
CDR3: CASSLDFSSGYEQYF
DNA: TGTGCCAGCAGCTTAGATTTTTCTTCGGGTTACGAGCAGTACTTC

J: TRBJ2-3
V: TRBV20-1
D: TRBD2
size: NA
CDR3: CSARDRAGGLWYTDTQYF
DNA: TGCAGTGCTAGAGATAGGGCGGGAGGGCTTTGGTACACAGATACGCAGTATTTT

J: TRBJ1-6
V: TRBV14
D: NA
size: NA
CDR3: CASSLGYERSYNSPLHF
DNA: TGTGCCAGCAGCCTGGGTTATGAGAGGTCCTATAATTCACCCCTCCACTTT

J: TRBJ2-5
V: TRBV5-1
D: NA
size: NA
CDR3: CASSSTRTGKFETQYF
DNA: TGCGCCAGCAGCTCCACAAGGACGGGGAAATTTGAGACCCAGTACTTC

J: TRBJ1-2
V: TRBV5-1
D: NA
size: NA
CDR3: CASSLVRGREQGYTF
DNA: TGCGCCAGCAGCTTGGTTCGGGGTAGGGAACAGGGCTACACCTTC

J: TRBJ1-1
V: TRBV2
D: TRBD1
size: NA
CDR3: CASSGRDRLNTEAFF
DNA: TGTGCCAGCAGTGGCCGGGACAGACTGAACACTGAAGCTTTCTTT

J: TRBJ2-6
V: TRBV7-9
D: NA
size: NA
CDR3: CASSRGGSGANVLTF
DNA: TGTGCCAGCAGCCGAGGGGGGTCTGGGGCCAACGTCCTGACTTTC

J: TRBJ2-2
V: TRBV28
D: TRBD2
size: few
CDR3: CASIQTSASGELFF
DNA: TGTGCCAGCATCCAGACTAGCGCTTCCGGGGAGCTGTTTTTT

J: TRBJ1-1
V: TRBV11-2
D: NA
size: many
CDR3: CASSLDLGGTEAFF
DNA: TGTGCCAGCAGCTTAGATCTGGGTGGCACTGAAGCTTTCTTT